This TCR beta chain is drawn from a study of blood T cell repertoires in COVID-19. Assay used: immunoSEQ multiplex PCR; TCRdb lists only in-frame clones, some missing. This sample has 250,000 to 400,000 clones, with around 85% found just once. Trimming stripped 3 bases from V and 7 bases from J, with 6 bases between. CDR1 is MDHEN, CDR2 SYDVKM, per germline. This CDR3 is 11 amino acids long. Specimen: PBMCs or T cells enriched from blood (not recorded which). The TCR was taken from a woman in her 30s who had been exposed to COVID-19. V usage is TRBV28 and J usage is TRBJ1-1; no clear D. CDR3 nucleotides: TGTGCCAGCAGTTTCGAGTATGAAGCTTTCTTT. Amino acid sequence: CASSFEYEAFF.